This T cell receptor beta chain was profiled in a study of CD8 T cells in Susac syndrome. The overall study: When their blood was taken, patients with Susac syndrome were therapy-naive, taking corticosteroids, or taking intravenous immunoglobulin alone.

Random hexamers were used to reverse transcribe the RNA input (about 0.5 to 1 ug). Amplification of TCR beta CDR3 was carried out by immunoSEQ multiplex PCR, which covered 54 Vbeta and 13 Jbeta segments. MiXCR, applied by TCRdb to the immunoSEQ multiplex PCR reads, yields one record per CDR3 protein. The sample carries more than 150,000 distinct CDR3 sequences, approximately 95% recorded once. With 1 base clipped from V and 7 bases from J, the junction kept 9 bases outside the gene matches. This CDR3 spans 15 amino acids. CDR1 and CDR2 from the germline V gene are LGHDT and YNNKEL (reference sequence). Sequencing targeted TCR beta in T cells from blood (CD8+ and CD4+). Through negative isolation, CD4+ and CD8+ T cells were obtained, while TEMRA cells were enriched using FACS.

The chain couples TRBV3-1 to TRBJ1-2; 7 bases line up with TRBD1. The TCR sequence derives from a human donor with Susac syndrome. Sequences were obtained from CD8+ T cells from PBMCs. The CDR3 DNA reads TGTGCCAGCAGCCAAGGCGCCGGGACAGCTGGTGGCTACACCTTC. Amino acids: CASSQGAGTAGGYTF.